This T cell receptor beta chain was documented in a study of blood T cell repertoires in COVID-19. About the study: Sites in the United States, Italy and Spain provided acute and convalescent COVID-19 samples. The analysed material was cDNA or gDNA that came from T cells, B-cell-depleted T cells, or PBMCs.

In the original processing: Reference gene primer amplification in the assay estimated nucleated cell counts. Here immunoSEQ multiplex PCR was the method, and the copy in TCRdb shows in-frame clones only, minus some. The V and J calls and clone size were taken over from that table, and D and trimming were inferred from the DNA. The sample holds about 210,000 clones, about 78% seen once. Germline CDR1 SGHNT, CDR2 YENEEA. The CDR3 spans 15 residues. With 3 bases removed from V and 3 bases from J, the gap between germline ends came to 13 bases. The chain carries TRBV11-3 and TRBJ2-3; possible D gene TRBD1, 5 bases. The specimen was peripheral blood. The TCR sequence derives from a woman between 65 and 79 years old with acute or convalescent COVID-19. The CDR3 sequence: CASSFEGAETDTQYF. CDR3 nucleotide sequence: TGTGCCAGCAGCTTTGAAGGGGCGGAGACAGATACGCAGTATTTT. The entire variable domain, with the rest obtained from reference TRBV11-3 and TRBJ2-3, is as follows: EAGVVQSPRYKIIEKKQPVAFWCNPISGHNTLYWYLQNLGQGPELLIRYENEEAVDDSQLPKDRFSAERLKGVDSTLKIQPAELGDSAVYLCASSFEGAETDTQYFGPGTRLTVL.